This T cell receptor beta chain was sequenced during a study of graft-versus-host responses after intestinal transplantation. Study-wide context: Among the recipients, transplants were multivisceral, liver-intestinal, or isolated intestinal. Recipients across the board were started on anti-thymocyte globulin induction, then kept on tacrolimus and steroids for approximately three years. Study results and caveats: Where graft-donor T cell macrochimerism was present, patients had high graft-versus-host to host-versus-graft clonal ratios in allografts. Levels of circulating GvH clones at their peak were associated with early post-transplant HvG declines.

Germline CDR1 SGHRS, CDR2 YFSETQ. There are 15 residues in the CDR3. A remark on this clone: The antigen is not known. One end of the junction is discordant with germline, which a read error may explain.

Method: immunoSEQ multiplex PCR; TCRdb's copy keeps in-frame clones and lacks some. This table has about 100,000 clones, roughly nine tenths appearing once. Sample: unstimulated CD4+ T cells sorted from spleen or lymph node cells, taken before intestinal transplant. This chain connects TRBV5-1 to TRBJ2-5; D not resolved. The sequence came from a human donor who received an intestinal transplant. CDR3 DNA sequence: TGTGCCAGCAGCTTGGTCTCTCTAGGGAAAGAGACCCAGTACTTC. It encodes CASSLVSLGKETQYF.